This entry describes one T cell receptor beta chain. What it binds is unknown. This specimen comes from a study of T cell responses to AZD1222 COVID-19 vaccine. Trimming removed 7 bases from V and 6 bases from J; junction bases left unmatched: 19. The CDR3 contains 17 residues. CDR1 SNHLY and CDR2 FYNNEI come from the germline V gene. General study results and limits: CD4 TCRs linked to vaccination spanned spike, dominating at 160-218 and 743-854. Clonal diversity was possibly underestimated; the donors were predominantly white British and more often female.

The table came from immunoSEQ multiplex PCR; TCRdb's copy has only in-frame clones and leaves some out. Of 150,000 to 200,000 clones detected, roughly nine tenths appear once; the ten largest clones hold about 6.9%. The specimen comprised peripheral blood, sampled on day 0 of AZD1222 vaccination. This clonotype was sampled from an adult in good health. This chain connects TRBV2 to TRBJ2-7, with 9 bases identical to TRBD1. The CDR3 here is CASIRDGPGQGVPEQYV. The CDR3 nucleotides read TGTGCCAGCATACGAGACGGACCGGGACAGGGAGTCCCCGAGCAGTACGTC.